One and the same sample provided the 27 T cell receptor beta chains below, sequenced in a study of monozygotic twins with inflammatory bowel disease. No DNA is given; TCRdb re-called the 5' RACE reads and lists each CDR3 protein once. This table lists 310,000 or so distinct CDR3 sequences. The sample taken for sequencing was blood. Receptors were obtained from a human donor with ulcerative colitis or Crohn's disease, or a healthy co-twin of an affected twin (not recorded which).

The rearrangement joins TRBV11-2 to TRBJ2-1; TCRdb indicates TRBD1, and absent DNA this call remains unverified. CDR1 SGHAT and CDR2 FQNNGV come from the germline V gene. This CDR3 region has 16 residues. CDR3 sequence: CASSSSGPVPYNEQFF.

The chain links TRBV28 to TRBJ1-5; TCRdb lists TRBD1, though no DNA is available to test this call. This CDR3 has 17 amino acids. Germline CDR1 reads MDHEN; CDR2 reads SYDVKM. The CDR3 is CASRRTGVSSLNQPQHF.

J is TRBJ2-7 and V is TRBV7-3; TCRdb indicates TRBD1, and absent DNA this call remains unverified. Germline lookup yields CDR1 SGHTA and CDR2 FQGTGA. This CDR3 contains 15 residues. This chain's CDR3 is CASSAYRAPNYEQYF.

CDR3 sequence: CASSPRTSGAGTGELFF. The V call is TRBV4-1, the J call TRBJ2-2; TCRdb's D call, TRBD2, is unchecked because there is no DNA. The V gene's germline CDR1 is MGHRA and CDR2 YSYEKL. The CDR3 totals 17 residues.

The V call is TRBV5-4, the J call TRBJ2-1; the TCRdb D gene call, TRBD2, has no DNA to confirm it. The length of the CDR3 is 15 residues. Germline CDR1 reads SGHNT; CDR2 reads YYREEE (reference sequence). The CDR3 sequence is CASSLAGTRGNEQFF.

The V gene is TRBV11-2, the J gene TRBJ2-5; the D gene TCRdb calls, TRBD1, cannot be checked with no DNA. CDR3 length: 15 residues. In germline, CDR1 is SGHAT, CDR2 FQNNGV. The CDR3 region is CASSLELGPAETQYF.

The genes are TRBV12-3 or TRBV12-4 and TRBJ2-1; TCRdb's assignment of TRBD2 cannot be checked, as there is no DNA. The CDR3 covers 14 residues. CDR3 in amino acids: CASSLRAGVNEQFF.

The CDR3 spells CASSQDFGVGLTKGNSPLHF. V gene TRBV4-3 combines with J gene TRBJ1-6. Per the germline V gene, CDR1 is LGHNA and CDR2 is YSLEER. CDR3 length: 20 amino acids.

This chain joins TRBV10-3 and TRBJ2-1; as DNA is missing, the TRBD1 call by TCRdb cannot be tested. CDR3 size: 14 residues. Per the germline V gene, CDR1 is ENHRY and CDR2 is SYGVKD. CDR3 region: CAAHARGAYNEQFF.

This chain uses TRBV6-1 with TRBJ2-1; TCRdb selects TRBD1, and the lack of DNA leaves this call unchecked. The CDR3 loop spans 12 amino acids. Germline CDR1 and CDR2: MNHNS and SASEGT. CDR3: CASSEVVTGQFF.

The V and J genes are TRBV7-6 and TRBJ2-3; TCRdb proposes TRBD1, but this gene call is untestable without DNA. The CDR3 totals 13 residues. Germline V gives CDR1 SGHVS, CDR2 FNYEAQ. Here the CDR3 reads CASSTGITDTQYF. Full variable domain (outside the CDR3, taken from reference TRBV7-6 and TRBJ2-3): GAGVSQSPRYKVTKRGQDVALRCDPISGHVSLYWYRQALGQGPEFLTYFNYEAQQDKSGLPNDRFSAERPEGSISTLTIQRTEQRDSAMYRCASSTGITDTQYFGPGTRLTVL.

V and J are TRBV29-1 and TRBJ1-1; TCRdb designates TRBD1, a call that cannot be tested without DNA. CDR1 is SQVTM, CDR2 ANQGSEA, per germline. The CDR3 contains 13 residues. The CDR3 sequence is CSVLGQGFSEAFF.

The chain uses TRBV2 and TRBJ1-2; TCRdb picks TRBD1, but there is no DNA to check that call. The CDR3 has 14 amino acids. From germline, CDR1 is SNHLY and CDR2 FYNNEI. The CDR3 loop reads CASSEAGQGYGYTF.

The chain carries TRBV6-5 and TRBJ2-3; TCRdb reports TRBD1, a call that lacks DNA to check it against. The CDR3 totals 15 residues. CDR1 and CDR2 from the germline V gene are MNHEY and SVGAGI. CDR3 residues: CASSYDRKVTDTQYF.

The chain employs TRBV7-2 and TRBJ1-2; TCRdb picks TRBD1, but there is no DNA to check that call. From germline, CDR1 is SGHTA and CDR2 FQGNSA. The CDR3 totals 13 residues. This CDR3 is CASSSGGWRGYTF.

V usage is TRBV7-2 and J usage is TRBJ1-2; there is no DNA to check the TCRdb D call of TRBD1. This CDR3 comprises 15 residues. Germline lookup yields CDR1 SGHTA and CDR2 FQGNSA. The CDR3 region is CASSLMTGSKGGYTF.

This sequence joins TRBV6-1 and TRBJ2-2. This CDR3 is built from 13 residues. The V gene's germline CDR1 is MNHNS and CDR2 SASEGT. The CDR3 region is CASSEDAGGELFF.

V usage is TRBV7-2 and J usage is TRBJ1-2; TCRdb outputs TRBD1, but without DNA this stays unchecked. Per germline, CDR1 SGHTA and CDR2 FQGNSA. This CDR3 has 13 amino acids. The CDR3 here is CASAQRGEKGYTF.

The V and J genes are TRBV5-1 and TRBJ2-5; TCRdb designates TRBD1, a call that cannot be tested without DNA. Germline assignment: CDR1 SGHRS and CDR2 YFSETQ. The CDR3 totals 16 residues. This CDR3 is CASSLSGTGGGETQYF.

The rearrangement joins TRBV7-2 to TRBJ2-1; TCRdb outputs TRBD2, but without DNA this stays unchecked. The germline gives CDR1 SGHTA, CDR2 FQGNSA. This CDR3 is built from 15 residues. This CDR3 reads CASSLGGGTYNEQFF.

The rearrangement joins TRBV10-3 to TRBJ2-1; TCRdb's assignment of TRBD2 cannot be checked, as there is no DNA. The CDR3 contains 15 residues. Germline-derived CDR1 and CDR2 are ENHRY and SYGVKD. The CDR3 loop reads CAIRGTSGTYNEQFF.

V and J are TRBV12-3 or TRBV12-4 and TRBJ2-2; absent DNA, TCRdb's TRBD1 call cannot be checked. The CDR3 totals 15 residues. The CDR3 reads CASSFRQGVTGELFF.

The chain joins TRBV28 to TRBJ1-5. Germline loops: CDR1 MDHEN, CDR2 SYDVKM. CDR3 length: 12 residues. The CDR3: CASRPVGPPQHF.

The chain recombines TRBV12-3 or TRBV12-4 with TRBJ1-1; without DNA, the TCRdb call of TRBD1 cannot be checked. This CDR3 has 15 residues. The CDR3 sequence is CASSNTGGFDTEAFF.

The gene calls are TRBV4-3 and TRBJ2-1; there is no DNA to check the TCRdb D call of TRBD2. The CDR3 consists of 17 residues. Germline V gene lookup returns CDR1 LGHNA and CDR2 YSLEER. Here the CDR3 reads CASSQDYSGGPYNEQFF.

The V gene is TRBV15, the J gene TRBJ2-7; TCRdb returns TRBD1, unconfirmable since there is no DNA. The germline gives CDR1 LNHNV, CDR2 YYDKDF (reference sequence). CDR3 length: 14 residues. CDR3 amino acids: CATSTWDSNYEQYF.

The V and J genes are TRBV9 and TRBJ2-2; as DNA is missing, the TRBD1 call by TCRdb cannot be tested. The CDR3 loop spans 16 amino acids. CDR1 SGDLS and CDR2 YYNGEE come from the germline V gene. Here the CDR3 reads CASSVVAGGNTGELFF.